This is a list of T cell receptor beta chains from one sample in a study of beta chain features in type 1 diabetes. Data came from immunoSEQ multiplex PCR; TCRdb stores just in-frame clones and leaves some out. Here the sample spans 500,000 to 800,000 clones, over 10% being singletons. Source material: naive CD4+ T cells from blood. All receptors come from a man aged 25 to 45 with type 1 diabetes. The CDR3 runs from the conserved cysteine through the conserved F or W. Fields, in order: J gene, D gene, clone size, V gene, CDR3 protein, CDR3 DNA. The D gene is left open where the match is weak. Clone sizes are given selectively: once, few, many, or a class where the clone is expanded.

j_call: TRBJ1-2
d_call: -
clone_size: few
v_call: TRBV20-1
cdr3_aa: CSAREDYGYTF
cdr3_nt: TGCAGTGCTAGAGAGGACTATGGCTACACCTTC

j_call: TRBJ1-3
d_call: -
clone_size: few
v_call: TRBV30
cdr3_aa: CAWTTGSSGNTIYF
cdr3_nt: TGTGCCTGGACCACAGGGAGCTCTGGAAACACCATATATTTT

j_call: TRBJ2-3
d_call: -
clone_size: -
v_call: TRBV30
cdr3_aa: CASKIGGSDTQYF
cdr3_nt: TGTGCCTCGAAAATAGGGGGATCAGATACGCAGTATTTT

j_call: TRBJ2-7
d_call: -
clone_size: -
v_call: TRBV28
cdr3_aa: CASSLPGGQGYEQYF
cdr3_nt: TGTGCCAGCAGTTTACCCGGAGGACAAGGCTACGAGCAGTACTTC

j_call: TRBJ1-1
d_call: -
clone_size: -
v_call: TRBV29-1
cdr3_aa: CSVEDLQGTEAFF
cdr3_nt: TGCAGCGTTGAAGATTTACAGGGCACTGAAGCTTTCTTT

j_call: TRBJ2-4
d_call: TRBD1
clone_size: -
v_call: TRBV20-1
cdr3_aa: CSAGQGNIQYF
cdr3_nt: TGCAGTGCCGGACAGGGAAACATTCAGTACTTC

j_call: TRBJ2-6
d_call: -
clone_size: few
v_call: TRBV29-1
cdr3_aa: CSVDSGAGANVLTF
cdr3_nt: TGCAGCGTTGATTCGGGGGCTGGGGCCAACGTCCTGACTTTC

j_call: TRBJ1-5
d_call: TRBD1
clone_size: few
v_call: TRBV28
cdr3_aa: CASRLTGGGQPQHF
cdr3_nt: TGTGCCAGCAGGCTGACAGGGGGGGGTCAGCCCCAGCATTTT

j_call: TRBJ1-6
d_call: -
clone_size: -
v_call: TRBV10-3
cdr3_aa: CAINTARGGPLHF
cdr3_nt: TGTGCCATCAACACGGCCAGGGGTGGACCCCTCCACTTT

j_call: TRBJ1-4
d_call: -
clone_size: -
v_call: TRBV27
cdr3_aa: CASKQGNEKLFF
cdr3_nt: TGTGCCAGCAAGCAGGGAAATGAAAAACTGTTTTTT

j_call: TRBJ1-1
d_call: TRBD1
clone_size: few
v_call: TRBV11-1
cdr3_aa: CASSPTDRAEAFF
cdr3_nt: TGTGCCAGCAGCCCAACGGACAGGGCTGAAGCTTTCTTT

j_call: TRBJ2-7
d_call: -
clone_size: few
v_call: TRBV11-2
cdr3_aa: CASSLVVGYEQYF
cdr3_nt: TGTGCCAGCAGCTTAGTAGTGGGGTACGAGCAGTACTTC

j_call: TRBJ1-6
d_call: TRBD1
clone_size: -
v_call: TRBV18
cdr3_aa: CASSPGTGQDSPLHF
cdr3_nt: TGTGCCAGCTCACCCGGGACAGGGCAAGACTCACCCCTCCACTTT

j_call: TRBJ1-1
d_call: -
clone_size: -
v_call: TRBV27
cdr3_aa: CASSLYDPVNTEAFF
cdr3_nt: TGTGCCAGCAGTTTATATGATCCGGTAAACACTGAAGCTTTCTTT

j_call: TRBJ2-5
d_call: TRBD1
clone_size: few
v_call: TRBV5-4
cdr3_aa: CASSSTGAETQYF
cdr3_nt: TGTGCCAGCAGCTCCACAGGGGCAGAGACCCAGTACTTC

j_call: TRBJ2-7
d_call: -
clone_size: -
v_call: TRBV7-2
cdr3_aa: CASSIPPSANEQYF
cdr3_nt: TGTGCCAGCAGCATCCCACCCTCTGCAAACGAGCAGTACTTC

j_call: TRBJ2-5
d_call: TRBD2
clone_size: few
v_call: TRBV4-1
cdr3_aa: CASSQDHLAGAQETQYF
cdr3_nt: TGCGCCAGCAGCCAAGATCACCTAGCGGGGGCCCAAGAGACCCAGTACTTC

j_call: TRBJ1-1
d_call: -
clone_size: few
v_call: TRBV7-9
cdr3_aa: CASSLDPPEAFF
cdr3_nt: TGTGCCAGCAGCTTAGATCCCCCTGAAGCTTTCTTT

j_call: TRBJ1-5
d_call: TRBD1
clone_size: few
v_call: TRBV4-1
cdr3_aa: CASSQDGTGHQPQHF
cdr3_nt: TGCGCCAGCAGCCAAGATGGGACAGGACATCAGCCCCAGCATTTT

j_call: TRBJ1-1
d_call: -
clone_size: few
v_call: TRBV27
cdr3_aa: CASSATGLVNTEAFF
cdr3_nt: TGTGCCAGCAGTGCGACAGGTTTAGTGAACACTGAAGCTTTCTTT

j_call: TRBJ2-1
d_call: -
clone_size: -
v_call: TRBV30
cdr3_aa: CAWSRGPFNEQFF
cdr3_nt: TGTGCCTGGAGTAGAGGGCCGTTCAATGAGCAGTTCTTC

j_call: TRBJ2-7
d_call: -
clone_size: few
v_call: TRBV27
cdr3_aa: CASSSNYEQYF
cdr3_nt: TGTGCCAGCAGTTCCAACTACGAGCAGTACTTC

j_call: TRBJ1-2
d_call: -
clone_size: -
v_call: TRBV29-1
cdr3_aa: CSVGRGLSNYGYTF
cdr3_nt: TGCAGCGTCGGGCGGGGACTGTCCAACTATGGCTACACCTTC

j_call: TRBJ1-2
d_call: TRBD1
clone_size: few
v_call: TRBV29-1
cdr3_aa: CSASGGSNYGYTF
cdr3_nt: TGCAGCGCTTCAGGGGGGTCGAACTATGGCTACACCTTC

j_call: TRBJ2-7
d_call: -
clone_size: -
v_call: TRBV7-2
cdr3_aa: CATQGDGVRASEQYF
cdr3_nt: TGTGCCACCCAAGGGGATGGGGTTCGGGCATCCGAGCAGTACTTC

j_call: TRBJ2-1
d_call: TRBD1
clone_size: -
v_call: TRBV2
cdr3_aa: CASTGTGDYNEQFF
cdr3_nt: TGTGCCAGTACGGGGACAGGGGACTACAATGAGCAGTTCTTC

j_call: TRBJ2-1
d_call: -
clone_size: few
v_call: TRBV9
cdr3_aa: CASSVVISPGNEQFF
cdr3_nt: TGTGCCAGCAGCGTAGTAATCTCTCCAGGGAATGAGCAGTTCTTC

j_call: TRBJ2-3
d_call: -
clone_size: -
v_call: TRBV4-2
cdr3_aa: CASSQGQGPLGTQYF
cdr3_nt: TGTGCCAGCAGCCAAGGCCAGGGACCGCTGGGTACGCAGTATTTT

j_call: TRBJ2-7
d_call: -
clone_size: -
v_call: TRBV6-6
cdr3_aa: CASSDMGACCEQYF
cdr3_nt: TGTGCCAGCTCTGATATGGGGGCTTGTTGTGAGCAGTACTTC

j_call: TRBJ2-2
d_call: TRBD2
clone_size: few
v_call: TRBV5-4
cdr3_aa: CAWASGGTNTGELFF
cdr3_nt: TGTGCCTGGGCGAGCGGGGGTACGAACACCGGGGAGCTGTTTTTT

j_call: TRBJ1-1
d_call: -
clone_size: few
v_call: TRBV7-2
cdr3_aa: CASSARGSTEAFF
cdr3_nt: TGTGCCAGCAGCGCCCGTGGGAGTACTGAAGCTTTCTTT

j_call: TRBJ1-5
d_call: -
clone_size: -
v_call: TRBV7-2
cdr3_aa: CASSLASPGGNQPQHF
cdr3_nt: TGTGCCAGCAGCTTAGCTTCTCCGGGCGGCAATCAGCCCCAGCATTTT

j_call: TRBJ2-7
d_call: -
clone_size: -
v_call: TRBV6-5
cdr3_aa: CASSSQTIYEQYF
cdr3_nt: TGTGCCAGCAGTTCCCAGACCATCTACGAGCAGTACTTC

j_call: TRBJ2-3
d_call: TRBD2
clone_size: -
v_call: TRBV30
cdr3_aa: CAWSEIAGGYTDTQYF
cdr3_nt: TGTGCCTGGAGTGAGATAGCGGGGGGCTACACAGATACGCAGTATTTT

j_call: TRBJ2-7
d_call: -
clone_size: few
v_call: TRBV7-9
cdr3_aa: CASSPSGSSYEQYF
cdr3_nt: TGTGCCAGCAGCCCTAGTGGGAGCTCCTACGAGCAGTACTTC

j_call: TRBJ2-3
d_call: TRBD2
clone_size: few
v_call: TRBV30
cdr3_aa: CAWSGLAGYTDTQYF
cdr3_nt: TGTGCCTGGAGTGGGCTAGCGGGGTACACAGATACGCAGTATTTT

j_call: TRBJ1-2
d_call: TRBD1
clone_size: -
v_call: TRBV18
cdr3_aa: CASSPSSSGTGGYGYTF
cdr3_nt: TGTGCCAGCTCACCATCTTCTTCCGGGACAGGGGGCTATGGCTACACCTTC

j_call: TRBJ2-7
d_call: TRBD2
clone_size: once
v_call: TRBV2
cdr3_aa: CASSATSGARYF
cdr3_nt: TGTGCCAGCAGTGCGACTAGCGGGGCCCGGTACTTC

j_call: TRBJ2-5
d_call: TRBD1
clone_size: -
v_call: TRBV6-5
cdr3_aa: CASSLQGVGETQYF
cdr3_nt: TGTGCCAGCAGTTTACAGGGGGTAGGCGAGACCCAGTACTTC

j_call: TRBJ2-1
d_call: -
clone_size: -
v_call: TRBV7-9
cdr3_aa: CASSLLPTGSSYNEQFF
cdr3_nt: TGTGCCAGCAGCTTACTCCCGACAGGTAGCTCCTACAATGAGCAGTTCTTC

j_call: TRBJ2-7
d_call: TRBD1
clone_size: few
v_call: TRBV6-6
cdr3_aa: CASRSGQGRNEQYF
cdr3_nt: TGTGCCAGCAGGAGCGGACAGGGAAGGAACGAGCAGTACTTC

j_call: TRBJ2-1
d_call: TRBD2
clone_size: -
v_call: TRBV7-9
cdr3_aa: CASSTRRSGGADNEQFF
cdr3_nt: TGTGCCAGCAGCACCCGACGTAGCGGGGGGGCAGACAATGAGCAGTTCTTC

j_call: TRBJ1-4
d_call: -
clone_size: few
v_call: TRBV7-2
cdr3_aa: CASSFRSATNEKLFF
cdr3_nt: TGTGCCAGCAGCTTCAGGAGCGCAACTAATGAAAAACTGTTTTTT

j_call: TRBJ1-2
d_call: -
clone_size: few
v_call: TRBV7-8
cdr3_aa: CASSLAGRTVLKVGYTF
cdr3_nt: TGTGCCAGCAGCTTAGCGGGGAGGACAGTCCTGAAGGTGGGCTACACCTTC

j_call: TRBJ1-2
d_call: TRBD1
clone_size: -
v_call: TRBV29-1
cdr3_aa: CSVAQGAYGYTF
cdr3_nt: TGCAGCGTTGCACAGGGGGCCTATGGCTACACCTTC

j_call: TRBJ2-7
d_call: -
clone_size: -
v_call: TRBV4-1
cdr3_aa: CASSQDGAGGKNYEQYF
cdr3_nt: TGCGCCAGCAGCCAAGATGGCGCAGGGGGGAAAAACTACGAGCAGTACTTC

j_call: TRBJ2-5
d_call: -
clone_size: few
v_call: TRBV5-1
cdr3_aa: CASSLAPGGIETQYF
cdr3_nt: TGCGCCAGCAGCTTGGCACCGGGGGGCATCGAGACCCAGTACTTC

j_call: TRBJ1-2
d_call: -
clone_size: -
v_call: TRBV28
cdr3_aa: CASTPGGANYGYTF
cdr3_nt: TGTGCCAGCACTCCCGGGGGGGCGAACTATGGCTACACCTTC

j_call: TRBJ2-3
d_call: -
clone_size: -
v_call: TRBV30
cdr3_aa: CAWTRAGDTQYF
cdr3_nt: TGTGCCTGGACCAGGGCCGGTGATACGCAGTATTTT

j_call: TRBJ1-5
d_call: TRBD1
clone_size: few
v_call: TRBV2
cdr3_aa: CASSERQGAVQPQHF
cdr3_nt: TGTGCCAGCAGTGAAAGGCAGGGGGCCGTTCAGCCCCAGCATTTT

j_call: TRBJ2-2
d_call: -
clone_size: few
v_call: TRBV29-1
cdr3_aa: CSVYRGGGELFF
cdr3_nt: TGCAGCGTGTACAGGGGAGGCGGGGAGCTGTTTTTT

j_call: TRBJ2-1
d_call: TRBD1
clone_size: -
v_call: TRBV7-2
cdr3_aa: CASSVVTGDNEQFF
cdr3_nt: TGTGCCAGCAGCGTAGTAACAGGGGACAATGAGCAGTTCTTC

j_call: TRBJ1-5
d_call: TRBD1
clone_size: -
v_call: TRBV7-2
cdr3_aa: CASSSTGVSNQPQHF
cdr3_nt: TGTGCCAGCAGTTCTACAGGGGTCAGCAATCAGCCCCAGCATTTT

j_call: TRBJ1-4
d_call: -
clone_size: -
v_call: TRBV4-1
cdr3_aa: CASRREGRSNEKLFF
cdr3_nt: TGCGCCAGCAGAAGAGAGGGGCGGTCTAATGAAAAACTGTTTTTT